The text below deals with one T cell receptor (beta chain). Its antigen specificity is not known. No base quality values were provided; no much bigger clone lies one nucleotide off. In the same sample, other DNA sequences code for this CDR3. CDR3 length: 13 amino acids, cysteine to phenylalanine. Kept here is only the CDR3 DNA, which spans 39 bases and is read in frame from base 1. The junction shows trimming of 0 bases on V and 1 base on J, plus 4 bases between the germline ends. The germline V gene encodes CDR1 SGHRS and CDR2 YFSETQ. The donors were healthy, HIV-negative adults who had no recently reported acute infections or vaccinations. Only Caucasian adults living in Nashville, Tennessee, USA were represented among the donors. Magnetic negative selection was used to enrich CD4+ T cells, after which naive cells were positively selected on CD45RA and the negative fraction became the memory subset. After blood collection by leukapheresis, PBMCs were isolated using Ficoll-Histopaque density gradient centrifugation and then cryopreserved in the vapor phase of liquid nitrogen. Analytical flow cytometry was used to check the purity and quantity of every magnetically sorted T cell population. Each sorted fraction had its genomic DNA isolated and then quantified by UV absorbance on a Nanodrop 2000c.

Using the deep immunoSEQ assay, multiplex PCR amplified TCR CDR3 regions from genomic DNA. Genomic DNA extracted from each cell subset was distributed evenly over all wells of several immunoSEQ 96-well plates, and each plate served as one replicate. For sorted subsets, around 200 ng genomic DNA, equal to tens of thousands of T cell genomes, was loaded into each replicate PCR. Purified libraries were measured with a Qubit 3.0 fluorometer, size-checked on a Bioanalyzer 2100, and measured again with the KAPA Library Quantification kit. Each immunoSEQ 96-well plate was sequenced on its own single-read 150-cycle Illumina NextSeq 550 flow cell. Processing in the source paper ran as follows. The immunoSEQ output contained only junctional sequences without quality scores, so filtering could not match that applied to full-length reads. To assign V/J genes and CDR3, sequences were annotated using PyIR, a Python wrapper for IgBLAST v1.9, with IMGT germline references. Any read was removed if the V/J assignment was weak (E-value above 1e-6), the CDR3 was missing, or the read contained stop codons, out-of-frame junctions, or ambiguous translated residues. V3J clonotypes were defined by identical inferred V gene, J gene, and CDR3 amino acid sequence. To compute the percentage overlap between repertoires, the number of shared unique clonotypes was divided by the size of the smaller repertoire. RTK rarefaction, the Chao1 estimator, and Recon v2.1 estimates of unobserved clonotypes were used to assess repertoire richness. For all TCRbeta clonotypes obtained by the gDNA method from a handful of donors, generation probabilities were computed with OLGA. This immuneACCESS table, as held by TCRdb, lists in-frame sequences with V and J called but not all clones. Of the missing ones, under half trace to an unresolved V gene in checked studies; the others have no known cause. Clone size and the V and J calls come from that table; the DNA yielded D and trimming. The sample has some 1.5 million clones on record, 95% to 99% of them singletons. Jointly, the top ten make up roughly 0.4% of the sample.

This sample is part of a study of shared clonotypes between healthy human individuals (dated by TCRdb to about 2020). Concerning the study at large: The cohort comprised a couple of women and a few men aged 18 to 49 years. Libraries were prepared and TCR repertoires were sequenced by different laboratories using diverse techniques, in order to increase sequencing depth and limit assay-specific biases. Between about 0.8 and 8.9 billion PBMCs per donor were obtained by leukapheresis. Per donor, three plates each were used for CD4 naive and CD4 memory, two for CD8 naive, and one for CD8 memory. Blood TCR repertoires of several healthy adults were deeply sequenced to estimate repertoire size and the extent of clonotype sharing between individuals.

General findings and caveats noted by the study authors: Sampling was restricted to blood, and TCR repertoires in tissues likely differ from the TCR repertoires found in blood. Even with the large sequencing depth, rarefaction of the sorted-subset datasets indicated that sequencing was incomplete. Larger estimated clonotype richness was generally found for naive subsets than for memory subsets. The genetic and exposure-history diversity represented was limited by the small number of donors. About 5% of naive CD4, 3.5% of naive CD8, approximately 2% of memory CD4, and about 0.4% of memory CD8 clonotypes were shared across several donors. Pairwise subsampling led to the expectation that sequencing depth would affect the degree of clonotype sharing among donors. Compared with non-shared clonotypes, the clonotypes found in all four sorted-subset donors had higher generation probabilities.

The V and J genes are TRBV5-1 and TRBJ1-1; the D gene identity is not certain. Sample: naive CD4+ T cells sorted from blood. In light of the paper, this sample's cell subset or site label describes: CD45RA+ positively selected. The clonotype originates from a man aged 30 to 45 in good health. The CDR3 reads as follows: CASSLDPNTEAFF. The nucleotide sequence reads as follows: TGCGCCAGCAGCTTGGATCCGAACACTGAAGCTTTCTTT.